This is a list of T cell receptor beta chains from one sample in a study of CD8 T cells in Susac syndrome. From the immunoSEQ multiplex PCR reads, TCRdb called clonotypes with MiXCR, one entry per CDR3 protein. This table holds 150,000 or so distinct CDR3 sequences, 85% to 95% found once. Material: CD4+ T cells from PBMCs. The source of these receptors is a human donor in good health. The CDR3 runs from the conserved cysteine through the conserved F or W. Each record gives: D gene, clone size, V gene, J gene, CDR3 DNA, CDR3 protein. A D gene is named only where the DNA matches it firmly. Size values are once, few and many counts, or a class for expanded clones, and some rows have none.

.	.	TRBV16	TRBJ2-5	TGTGCCAGCAGCCAATCATATCGGCAAGAGACCCAGTACTTC	CASSQSYRQETQYF
TRBD1	once	TRBV3-1	TRBJ2-4	TGTGCCAGCAGCGGCCCGGGACAGGGAAGAAACATTCAGTACTTC	CASSGPGQGRNIQYF
TRBD2	.	TRBV5-6	TRBJ2-3	TGTGCCAGCAAGCGGGACGTGGATCTCACAGATACGCAGTATTTT	CASKRDVDLTDTQYF
.	.	TRBV7-2	TRBJ1-1	TGTGCCAGCAGCCCCCGGTTATCTGACATGAACACTGAAGCTTTCTTT	CASSPRLSDMNTEAFF
.	.	TRBV27	TRBJ1-6	TGTGCCAGCAGTTTGAACGGGGGCTATAATTCACCCCTCCACTTT	CASSLNGGYNSPLHF
TRBD2	once	TRBV2	TRBJ2-5	TGTGCCAGCGTAGGGGAGACTAGCATCGAGACCCAGTACTTC	CASVGETSIETQYF
TRBD1	.	TRBV29-1	TRBJ2-1	TGCAGCGTTGACCGAAGCGGACAGGGGTCCTACAATGAGCAGTTCTTC	CSVDRSGQGSYNEQFF
.	.	TRBV27	TRBJ1-1	TGTGCCAGCAGTTCCGCAGTCTGGAAACTCGACACTGAAGCTTTCTTT	CASSSAVWKLDTEAFF
.	.	TRBV29-1	TRBJ2-7	TGCAGCGTTGAAGGACAGGCCTCTAACGAGCAGTACTTC	CSVEGQASNEQYF
.	.	TRBV9	TRBJ1-1	TGTGCCAGCAGCCCCCGCGTAGCCGACGCTGAAGCTTTCTTT	CASSPRVADAEAFF
TRBD1	once	TRBV7-3	TRBJ2-7	TGTGCCAGCAGCACCACCCCGGGACAGGGGCTCGAGCAGTACTTC	CASSTTPGQGLEQYF
TRBD1	.	TRBV5-6	TRBJ2-5	TGTGCCAGCAGCCAGGGACAGGGCCAAGAGACCCAGTACTTC	CASSQGQGQETQYF
TRBD2	.	TRBV11-2	TRBJ2-3	TGTGCCAGCAGCTTAGAAGGTAGCGGGGGGGCAGATACGCAGTATTTT	CASSLEGSGGADTQYF
.	once	TRBV14	TRBJ1-1	TGTGCCAGCAGTATACAAGTTAACACTGAAGCTTTCTTT	CASSIQVNTEAFF
.	.	TRBV6-6	TRBJ2-3	TGTGCCAGCATCGGGACCTCCTGGTCCACAGATACGCAGTATTTT	CASIGTSWSTDTQYF
.	.	TRBV6-2/TRBV6-3	TRBJ2-1	TGTGCCAGCAGCCTGGATCATTACAATGAGCAGTTCTTC	CASSLDHYNEQFF
.	.	TRBV3-1	TRBJ2-7	TGTGCCAGCAGCCACGGGGCGCAGACCTACGAGCAGTACTTC	CASSHGAQTYEQYF
TRBD1	.	TRBV20-1	TRBJ1-1	TGCAGTGCTAGAGAAGGGACAGGGACAACTGAAGCTTTCTTT	CSAREGTGTTEAFF
TRBD1	.	TRBV4-1	TRBJ1-2	TGCGCCAGCAGCCAAGACCGCGGGACAGGGCATGATGGCTACACCTTC	CASSQDRGTGHDGYTF
TRBD1	.	TRBV11-2	TRBJ2-3	TGTGCCAGCAGCTTAACCAGGGGGTCCACAGATACGCAGTATTTT	CASSLTRGSTDTQYF
TRBD1	.	TRBV3-1	TRBJ2-5	TGTGCCAGCAGCCCCATGGACAGGGGCCAAGAGACCCAGTACTTC	CASSPMDRGQETQYF
.	.	TRBV12-3/TRBV12-4	TRBJ2-5	TGTGCCAGCAGTTTAGTCCAGGGGTGGCAAGAGACCCAGTACTTC	CASSLVQGWQETQYF